Shown below are 31 T cell receptor beta chains from a single sample sequenced in a study of neurological immune-mediated disorders. Using its own MiXCR run on the 5' RACE reads, TCRdb lists one record per CDR3 protein. This table has 20,000 to 25,000 distinct CDR3 sequences, approximately 5.9% appearing once. Sequenced material: CD8+ T cells from blood. These TCRs come from a man between 18 and 35 years old in good health.

Many counts were recorded for this clonotype. This chain joins TRBV5-1 and TRBJ2-1; 8 nucleotides agree with TRBD2. CDR3 length: 16 residues. Germline V gives CDR1 SGHRS, CDR2 YFSETQ. V lost 3 bases to trimming and J lost 8 bases; unmatched junction nucleotides: 13. CDR3 amino acids: CASSSGLAPRLDEQFF. CDR3 DNA: TGCGCCAGCAGCTCAGGACTAGCTCCCCGACTTGATGAGCAGTTCTTC.

This clonotype was recorded at least ten times. This sequence joins TRBV12-3 or TRBV12-4 and TRBJ2-2, with 7 bases identical to TRBD1. After removal of 5 bases from V and 5 bases from J, the junction contained 5 bases not matched to a gene. The CDR3 spans 14 residues. In nucleotides, the CDR3 is TGTGCCAGCAGTCCCTCGACAGGGACCGGGGAGCTGTTTTTT. This codes for CASSPSTGTGELFF.

There are many counts of this clonotype. The J gene is TRBJ1-1, the V gene TRBV5-1; no definite D call. The CDR3 length is 13 residues. Germline CDR1 reads SGHRS; CDR2 reads YFSETQ. V lost 0 bases to trimming and J lost 1 base, with 4 bases between them. The CDR3 DNA reads as TGCGCCAGCAGCTTGGCGGGGAACACTGAAGCTTTCTTT. Its translation is CASSLAGNTEAFF.

This clonotype has ten or more counts. This chain connects TRBV5-1 to TRBJ2-7, with 11 bases aligning to TRBD2. The trim removed 3 bases at V and 5 bases at J, leaving 10 bases unmatched. The CDR3 spans 16 residues. Per the germline V gene, CDR1 is SGHRS and CDR2 is YFSETQ. The CDR3 reads CASSSYSGGAFDEQYF. CDR3 bases: TGCGCCAGCAGCTCCTATAGCGGGGGGGCCTTTGACGAGCAGTACTTC.

This clonotype was seen ten or more times. The chain carries TRBV5-1 and TRBJ2-2; D remains unclear. The germline V gene encodes CDR1 SGHRS and CDR2 YFSETQ. The CDR3 length is 11 residues. V lost 4 bases and J lost 7, with 5 bases in between. In DNA form, the CDR3 reads TGCGCCAGCAGCCGTAGCGGGGAGCTGTTTTTT. This encodes CASSRSGELFF.

This clonotype was detected ten times or more. This chain's CDR3 is CASSSAQGVDTQYF. The CDR3 DNA reads as TGTGCCAGCAGCTCTGCCCAGGGGGTAGATACGCAGTATTTT. The V and J genes are TRBV7-3 and TRBJ2-3, with 7 bases lining up with TRBD1. Germline lookup yields CDR1 SGHTA and CDR2 FQGTGA. CDR3 length equals 14 residues. The trim removed 4 bases at V and 5 bases at J, leaving 6 bases unmatched.

This clonotype was recorded many times. The genes are TRBV10-3 and TRBJ1-1; 10 nucleotides align to TRBD1. J was trimmed by 11 bases and V by 0 bases; bases with no gene match: 9. The CDR3 consists of 15 residues. Germline V lookup: CDR1 ENHRY, CDR2 SYGVKD. The CDR3 here is CAISESTGTGDRAFF. DNA of the CDR3: TGTGCCATCAGTGAGTCGACTGGGACAGGGGACCGGGCTTTCTTT.

This clonotype was found many times. This chain joins TRBV10-3 and TRBJ2-7, with D possibly TRBD1 on 6 matching bases. This CDR3 has 14 amino acids. With 3 bases removed from V and 2 bases from J, the gap between germline ends came to 11 bases. The germline CDR1 and CDR2 sequences are ENHRY and SYGVKD. CDR3 nucleotides: TGTGCCATCAGTGAACCGGGACAAACCTACGAGCAGTACTTC. This encodes CAISEPGQTYEQYF.

This clonotype was seen ten or more times. This chain uses TRBV6-5 with TRBJ1-4; D gene unclear. Trimming shortened V by 2 bases and J by 3 bases, and 4 bases separated the two germline ends. Per the germline V gene, CDR1 is MNHEY and CDR2 is SVGAGI. CDR3 length: 13 residues. CDR3 DNA: TGTGCCAGCAGTTACCAGTCTAATGAAAAACTGTTTTTT. Its translation is CASSYQSNEKLFF.

The chain links TRBV19 to TRBJ2-2; D unresolved. The ends were cut back, 3 bases at V and 4 bases at J, with 6 bases in the middle. Germline V gene data show CDR1 as LNHDA and CDR2 as SQIVND (reference sequence). This CDR3 spans 13 amino acids. CDR3 coding DNA: TGTGCCAGTAGTATCATGGGCACCGGGGAGCTGTTTTTT. It is translated as CASSIMGTGELFF.

Many counts were recorded for this clonotype. CDR3: CASSHSYEQYF. The CDR3 nucleotides read TGTGCCAGCAGCCACTCCTACGAGCAGTACTTC. The gene calls are TRBV14 and TRBJ2-7; no clear D. V was clipped by 3 bases and J by 0 bases, with 0 bases between them. Germline V gene sequence: CDR1 SGHDN, CDR2 FVKESK. CDR3 length: 11 residues.

This clonotype has at least ten counts. This chain connects TRBV29-1 to TRBJ2-7; D is unclear. Germline CDR1 and CDR2: SQVTM and ANQGSEA. CDR3 length: 13 amino acids. Trimming cost V 0 bases and J 0 bases, with 6 bases left between them. The chain's CDR3 is CSVEDTDSYEQYF. The CDR3 coding sequence is TGCAGCGTTGAAGATACCGACTCCTACGAGCAGTACTTC.

This clonotype was seen repeatedly, ten times or more. The chain uses TRBV5-6 and TRBJ1-2, with a tentative D call TRBD1 (5 bases). The V gene's germline CDR1 is SGHDT and CDR2 YYEEEE. Trimming pared 7 bases from V and 6 bases from J, leaving 13 bases between. The CDR3 sequence is 12 residues long. CDR3: CASGQGEDGYTF. The CDR3 bases are TGTGCCAGCGGTCAGGGTGAGGATGGCTACACCTTC.

This clonotype was counted between two and nine times. This rearrangement joins TRBV6-5 to TRBJ2-1; D may be TRBD1 (5 bases). From germline, CDR1 is MNHEY and CDR2 SVGAGI. The CDR3 spans 14 residues. Trimming removed 2 bases from V and 5 bases from J, with 10 bases in between. CDR3 in DNA: TGTGCCAGCAGTTACCAGGGTTCAAACAATGAGCAGTTCTTC. Translating it yields CASSYQGSNNEQFF.

This clonotype was detected many times. The rearrangement uses TRBV7-6 and TRBJ1-1; possibly TRBD1 for D (5 bases). Germline V gene sequence: CDR1 SGHVS, CDR2 FNYEAQ. Trimming shortened V by 0 bases and J by 7 bases, and 6 bases separated the two germline ends. There are 12 residues in the CDR3. DNA for the CDR3: TGTGCCAGCAGCTTAGCAGACAGTGAAGCTTTCTTT. Translating gives CASSLADSEAFF.

Only a few counts were recorded for this clonotype. As DNA, the CDR3 is TGTGTCAACTGGGGACAGGAACATACGCAGTATTTT. It codes for CVNWGQEHTQYF. The V gene is TRBV27, the J gene TRBJ2-3; 8 bases line up with TRBD1. Per the germline V gene, CDR1 is MNHEY and CDR2 is SMNVEV (reference sequence). The CDR3 sequence is 12 residues long.

This clonotype appeared many times. The CDR3 spells CASSQRDSDNSPLHF. The DNA of the CDR3 is TGTGCCAGCAGCCAAAGGGACAGCGATAATTCACCCCTCCACTTT. The chain couples TRBV16 to TRBJ1-6, with 7 positions matching TRBD1. Trimming cost V 2 bases and J 5 bases; bases outside gene matches: 3. From germline, CDR1 is KGHSY and CDR2 FQNENV. This CDR3 region has 15 residues.

This clonotype was detected many times. The chain carries TRBV6-2 or TRBV6-3 and TRBJ1-2; D uncertain. The germline V and J ends were trimmed by 2 bases and 7 bases, with 14 bases remaining between them. The germline V gene encodes CDR1 MNHEY and CDR2 SVGEGT. CDR3 size: 14 residues. CDR3 loop: CASSYLSATSGYTF. The CDR3 coding sequence is TGTGCCAGCAGTTACCTCTCGGCGACCTCTGGCTACACCTTC.

This clonotype was counted ten times or more. This chain uses TRBV7-9 with TRBJ2-1, with 7 bases aligning to TRBD1. This CDR3 spans 16 amino acids. Unmatched junction bases numbered 11, after V lost 5 bases and J lost 4 bases. Germline loops: CDR1 SEHNR, CDR2 FQNEAQ (reference sequence). This CDR3 is CASSPQFRDRYNEQFF. The CDR3 DNA is TGTGCCAGCAGCCCCCAATTCCGGGACAGATACAATGAGCAGTTCTTC.

This clonotype has a count of ten or more. J is TRBJ1-1 and V is TRBV6-1; weak D call: TRBD1 (5 bases). Germline CDR1 is MNHNS and CDR2 is SASEGT. The CDR3 extends over 15 amino acids. V gave up 5 bases and J gave up 3 bases, with 16 bases separating them. CDR3 coding DNA: TGTGCCAGCAGTACCCGAAAAGGGGAACACACTGAAGCTTTCTTT. It is translated as CASSTRKGEHTEAFF.

Judged by abundance, this clonotype is medium-sized. The V gene is TRBV9, the J gene TRBJ1-5; no firm D call. V lost 0 bases to trimming and J lost 1 base, with 2 bases between them. Germline V gene sequence: CDR1 SGDLS, CDR2 YYNGEE. CDR3 length: 13 amino acids. CDR3 nucleotides: TGTGCCAGCAGCGTAGCAAGCAATCAGCCCCAGCATTTT. Encoded protein: CASSVASNQPQHF.

This clonotype was recorded a few times. This chain links TRBV5-1 with TRBJ1-1; D gene uncertain. V was trimmed by 5 bases and J by 5 bases, leaving 7 bases between them. CDR1 SGHRS and CDR2 YFSETQ come from the germline V gene. CDR3 length: 11 amino acids. CDR3 protein: CASRGGTEAFF. The CDR3 nucleotides are TGCGCCAGCAGGGGAGGAACTGAAGCTTTCTTT. Full variable domain (outside the CDR3, taken from reference TRBV5-1 and TRBJ1-1): KAGVTQTPRYLIKTRGQQVTLSCSPISGHRSVSWYQQTPGQGLQFLFEYFSETQRNKGNFPGRFSGRQFSNSRSEMNVSTLELGDSALYLCASRGGTEAFFGQGTRLTVV.

At least ten counts were recorded for this clonotype. The chain joins TRBV29-1 to TRBJ2-3; no clear D. The CDR3 is made up of 13 amino acids. Trimming removed 3 bases at V and 0 bases at J, with 7 bases between. Germline V gives CDR1 SQVTM, CDR2 ANQGSEA. For the CDR3, the DNA is TGCAGCGTTGACTCGTTAAGCACAGATACGCAGTATTTT. Its protein is CSVDSLSTDTQYF.

At least ten counts were recorded for this clonotype. The chain employs TRBV5-1 and TRBJ1-6, with 9 bases lining up with TRBD1. V lost 0 bases and J lost 9; bases outside the gene matches: 4. The CDR3 is 15 residues long. The germline CDR1 and CDR2 sequences are SGHRS and YFSETQ. CDR3 protein: CASSLDRGHGSPLHF. The CDR3 DNA is TGCGCCAGCAGCTTGGACAGGGGGCACGGTTCACCCCTCCACTTT.

This clonotype was seen ten or more times. CDR3 sequence: CASSKQGVRMNTEAFF. In nucleotides, the CDR3 is TGCGCCAGCAGCAAACAGGGGGTGAGAATGAACACTGAAGCTTTCTTT. The chain couples TRBV5-1 to TRBJ1-1, with 8 bases that match TRBD1. V was pared by 4 bases and J by 0 bases, with 8 bases of the junction left unmatched. The V gene's germline CDR1 is SGHRS and CDR2 YFSETQ. The CDR3 extends over 16 amino acids.

Many counts were recorded for this clonotype. The chain employs TRBV20-1 and TRBJ2-1, with 15 positions matching TRBD2. The J segment lost 7 bases and the V segment lost 1 base, leaving 8 bases of the junction unmatched. This CDR3 contains 17 residues. The germline V gene encodes CDR1 DFQATT and CDR2 SNEGSKA (reference sequence). CDR3 in amino acids: CSARGTSGGASINEQFF. The CDR3 DNA is TGCAGTGCTAGAGGGACTAGCGGGGGGGCCTCGATAAATGAGCAGTTCTTC.

J is TRBJ2-7 and V is TRBV5-1; no firm D call. The CDR3 consists of 12 residues. Germline assignment: CDR1 SGHRS and CDR2 YFSETQ. V was trimmed by 0 bases and J by 3 bases, leaving 4 bases between them. Written as DNA, the CDR3 is TGCGCCAGCAGCTTGGATCGCTACGAGCAGTACTTC. Translating gives CASSLDRYEQYF.

At least ten counts were recorded for this clonotype. The gene calls are TRBV10-3 and TRBJ1-1; 7 bases match TRBD1. Germline V lookup: CDR1 ENHRY, CDR2 SYGVKD. V trimming: 2 bases; J trimming: 2 bases; junction bases outside the gene matches: 5. This CDR3 region has 15 residues. This chain's CDR3 is CAISEPRTGNTEAFF. The CDR3 DNA sequence: TGTGCCATCAGTGAGCCCCGGACAGGTAACACTGAAGCTTTCTTT.

The V and J genes are TRBV5-6 and TRBJ2-7; 9 nucleotides agree with TRBD1. From germline, CDR1 is SGHDT and CDR2 YYEEEE. The CDR3 consists of 14 residues. The V and J ends lost 2 bases and 3 bases, in that order; junction bases with no gene match: 3. The CDR3: CASSFGQGFYEQYF. The CDR3, as DNA: TGTGCCAGCAGCTTCGGACAGGGGTTCTACGAGCAGTACTTC.

This clonotype was detected ten times or more. The chain links TRBV5-6 to TRBJ2-5; TRBD1 matches 8 bases. The ends lost 2 bases at V and 4 bases at J; junction bases unmatched: 4. The CDR3 loop spans 14 amino acids. Germline CDR1 is SGHDT and CDR2 is YYEEEE. This CDR3 is CASSLQGGVETQYF. CDR3 nucleotide sequence: TGTGCCAGCAGCTTACAGGGGGGAGTAGAGACCCAGTACTTC.

This clonotype was found many times. The V call is TRBV27, the J call TRBJ1-1; no clear D. Germline values: CDR1 MNHEY, CDR2 SMNVEV (reference sequence). CDR3 length: 12 residues. Trimming removed 4 bases from V and 0 bases from J, with 3 bases in between. CDR3 residues: CASSSVNTEAFF. DNA of the CDR3: TGTGCCAGCAGTTCGGTGAACACTGAAGCTTTCTTT.